This T cell receptor (beta chain) was captured by sequencing in a study of shared clonotypes between healthy human individuals (TCRdb year 2020). Turning to the overall study: The cohort included three men and a couple of women between 18 and 49 years of age. For each donor, three plates each were used for CD4 naive and CD4 memory, two plates were used for CD8 naive, and one plate was used for CD8 memory. To estimate repertoire size and how much clonotype sharing occurs between individuals, the study deeply sequenced the blood TCR repertoires of several healthy adults. Libraries were prepared and TCR repertoires were sequenced by different laboratories using diverse techniques, in order to increase sequencing depth and limit assay-specific biases. Leukapheresis yielded between about 0.85 and 9 billion PBMCs per donor.

The CDR3 runs 16 amino acids, cysteine and phenylalanine included. Just CDR3 DNA is preserved here, 48 bases in frame from base 1. As encoded in the germline V gene, CDR1 is SGHDT while CDR2 is YYEEEE. The germline V and J ends show losses of 1 base and 6 bases respectively, and no gene match explains 7 bases of the junction. The donors were healthy, HIV-negative adults with no recently reported acute infections or vaccinations. Only Caucasian adults living in Nashville, Tennessee, USA were represented among the donors. CD4+ T cells were enriched by magnetic negative selection, after which naive cells were positively selected on CD45RA and the negative fraction was taken as the memory subset. After blood collection by leukapheresis, PBMCs were isolated using Ficoll-Histopaque density gradient centrifugation and then cryopreserved in the vapor phase of liquid nitrogen. Analytical flow cytometry was used to check the purity and quantity of each magnetically sorted T cell population. Each sorted fraction had its genomic DNA isolated and then quantified by UV absorbance on a Nanodrop 2000c.

As for this clone: The target of this receptor is not known. No much larger clonotype is one base removed from it; base qualities were not supplied.

TCR CDR3 regions were amplified from genomic DNA by multiplex PCR using the deep immunoSEQ assay. Extracted genomic DNA from each cell subset was distributed evenly across all wells of several immunoSEQ 96-well plates, and each plate was treated as a replicate. For sorted subsets, roughly 200 ng of genomic DNA, equivalent to some 30,000 T cell genomes, went into each replicate PCR. Purified libraries were measured with a Qubit 3.0 fluorometer, size-checked on a Bioanalyzer 2100, and measured again with the KAPA Library Quantification kit. A separate single-read 150-cycle Illumina NextSeq 550 flow cell was used to sequence each immunoSEQ 96-well plate. The paper's data handling went like this. Because only junctional sequences without quality scores were contained in the immunoSEQ output, filtering matching that applied to full-length reads could not be performed. Sequences were annotated with PyIR, a Python wrapper for IgBLAST v1.9, and V/J genes and CDR3 were assigned using IMGT germline references. Reads were filtered out if the reads had weak V/J assignments (E-value above 1e-6), no CDR3, stop codons, out-of-frame junctions, or ambiguous translated residues. V3J clonotypes were defined as sequences sharing the same inferred V gene, J gene, and CDR3 amino acid sequence. Percentage overlap between repertoires was calculated by dividing the number of shared unique clonotypes by the size of the smaller repertoire. Repertoire richness was assessed with RTK rarefaction, the Chao1 estimator, and Recon v2.1 estimates of unobserved clonotypes. OLGA was used to compute generation probabilities for all TCRbeta clonotypes that the gDNA method yielded from a handful of donors. As stored in TCRdb, this immuneACCESS dataset retains in-frame rearrangements with V and J assigned. A fraction of the clones does not appear; measured against another copy, unresolved V genes explain less than half of the discrepancy, and the remainder lacks a known reason. Clonal size and the V and J genes are those of that table, whereas D and trimming came from the DNA. In all, the sample holds over a million clones, and around 97% of those were seen once. Together, the top ten hold approximately 1.1% of the sample.

General findings and caveats noted by the study authors: Across a handful of donors, 4.5% to 6.5% of naive CD4, approximately 3.6% of naive CD8, 2.3% of memory CD4, and approximately 0.4% of memory CD8 clonotypes were shared. Sampling was restricted to blood, and TCR repertoires in tissue are likely to differ from TCR repertoires in blood. Because the study included only a small number of donors, the genetic and exposure-history diversity represented was limited. Even with the large sequencing depth, rarefaction of the sorted-subset datasets indicated that sequencing was incomplete. Based on pairwise subsampling, the degree of clonotype sharing among donors was expected to be affected by sequencing depth. Compared with non-shared clonotypes, the clonotypes found in all four sorted-subset donors had higher generation probabilities. Larger estimated clonotype richness was generally found for naive subsets than for memory subsets.

Sequenced: naive CD4+ T cells sorted from blood. The sample's cell subset or site label is to be understood as: CD45RA+ positively selected. The V and J segments used are TRBV5-6 and TRBJ2-1; TRBD2 aligns with 10 central bases. The source of this sequence is a man aged 25 to 40 in good health. Read as DNA, the sequence is TGTGCCAGCAGCTTGTCGGGTCTAGCGGGAGTCAATGAGCAGTTCTTC. This gives the protein CASSLSGLAGVNEQFF. Extended through the reference TRBV5-6 and TRBJ2-1 proteins, this CDR3 yields the full variable domain: DAGVTQSPTHLIKTRGQQVTLRCSPKSGHDTVSWYQQALGQGPQFIFQYYEEEERQRGNFPDRFSGHQFPNYSSELNVNALLLGDSALYLCASSLSGLAGVNEQFFGPGTRLTVL.